These 16 T cell receptor beta chains share one sample of origin, sequenced in a study of blood T cell repertoires in COVID-19 (dated by TCRdb to the early 2020s). Receptors were amplified or captured by the immunoSEQ multiplex PCR assay. The source is immuneACCESS, and TCRdb retained only in-frame sequences with V and J called. Part of the clones is not carried over; for the studies checked, unresolved V genes explain less than half of this, and the remainder is unexplained. The sample data list 250,000 or so clones, and around 84% of these were observed just once. The top ten clonotypes cover 4% to 4.5% of the sample. Sequenced input: peripheral blood. Every receptor here comes from a man aged 55 to 70 with acute or convalescent COVID-19.

Turning to this clone: One end of the junction fails to match germline, which may point to a read error. The V gene is TRBV7-8, the J gene TRBJ2-4, with TRBD1 matching 8 bases. Germline V lookup: CDR1 SGHVS, CDR2 FQNEAQ. This CDR3 is built from 13 residues. The CDR3 nucleotides read TGTGTCAGCTCCCAGGGGGCGCAAAACATTCAGTACTTC. It yields the protein CVSSQGAQNIQYF.

In this sample, this clone turned up once. The rearrangement joins TRBV6-2 or TRBV6-3 to TRBJ2-1, with D perhaps matching TRBD2 (6 bases). The CDR3 totals 13 residues. CDR1 and CDR2 (germline): MNHEY, SVGEGT. The V end lost 4 bases, the J end lost 5 bases, and 9 bases lay between the germline ends. This CDR3 is CASSSRENNEQFF. The CDR3, as DNA: TGTGCCAGCAGTTCCCGGGAGAACAATGAGCAGTTCTTC.

V and J are TRBV28 and TRBJ2-5, with 12 nucleotides matching TRBD2. The V gene's germline CDR1 is MDHEN and CDR2 SYDVKM. The CDR3 consists of 19 residues. Trimming took 8 bases from V and 1 from J; bases not matched to a gene: 17. In DNA, the CDR3 is TGTGCCAGCTCCACCGATCCGGGACTAGCGGGCGACTTCCAAGAGACCCAGTACTTC. Translated, it gives CASSTDPGLAGDFQETQYF.

This rearrangement joins TRBV28 to TRBJ2-1, with TRBD1 matching 11 bases. The V gene's germline CDR1 is MDHEN and CDR2 SYDVKM. The ends lost 8 bases at V and 10 bases at J; junction bases unmatched: 4. The length of the CDR3 is 12 residues. The CDR3 coding sequence is TGTGCCAGCGTGGACAGGGGGCGGGAGCAGTTCTTC. Translation gives CASVDRGREQFF.

In this sample, this clone turned up once. The rearrangement joins TRBV19 to TRBJ1-4, with D unresolved. The CDR3 is 15 residues long. Germline V gene lookup returns CDR1 LNHDA and CDR2 SQIVND (reference sequence). The V end was cut by 4 bases, the J end by 2 bases, with 11 bases between. The CDR3 sequence: CASSTNSGTNEKLFF. Here the CDR3 DNA reads TGTGCCAGTAGTACCAACAGCGGGACTAATGAAAAACTGTTTTTT.

V usage is TRBV29-1 and J usage is TRBJ1-2; D is unresolved. This CDR3 comprises 12 residues. The ends were cut back, 6 bases at V and 4 bases at J, with 12 bases in the middle. Per the germline V gene, CDR1 is SQVTM and CDR2 is ANQGSEA. CDR3 residues: CSVGGLSYGYTF. The CDR3 DNA follows: TGCAGCGTCGGAGGTCTTTCCTATGGCTACACCTTC. The full variable domain, its missing parts supplied by reference TRBV29-1 and TRBJ1-2, is SAVISQKPSRDICQRGTSLTIQCQVDSQVTMMFWYRQQPGQSLTLIATANQGSEATYESGFVIDKFPISRPNLTFSTLTVSNMSPEDSSIYLCSVGGLSYGYTFGSGTRLTVV.

V usage is TRBV6-6 and J usage is TRBJ2-5; 7 bases agree with TRBD2. The V gene end was trimmed by 1 base and the J gene end by 3 bases; junction bases not matched to a gene: 5. The CDR3 sequence is 15 residues long. Germline lookup yields CDR1 MNHNY and CDR2 SVGAGI (reference sequence). CDR3 in DNA: TGTGCCAGCAGTTACTTCGGGGGGACGGAAGAGACCCAGTACTTC. Its translation: CASSYFGGTEETQYF.

This clone was seen just once. The rearrangement joins TRBV30 to TRBJ2-3; 11 bases are shared with TRBD2. Losses at the gene ends were 3 bases for V and 4 bases for J; bases not matched to a gene: 6. CDR3 length: 15 residues. Germline values: CDR1 GTSNPN, CDR2 SVGIG (reference sequence). The CDR3 coding sequence is TGTGCCTGGAGCCCCCGTAGCGGGGGGGCAGATACGCAGTATTTT. Protein sequence: CAWSPRSGGADTQYF.

The chain has TRBV7-9 and TRBJ2-1, with 9 bases matching TRBD2. V trimming: 2 bases; J trimming: 7 bases; junction bases outside the gene matches: 6. Germline loops: CDR1 SEHNR, CDR2 FQNEAQ (reference sequence). CDR3 length equals 15 residues. CDR3 DNA sequence: TGTGCCAGCAGCTTACGCGGGGGGGGCTGGAATGAGCAGTTCTTC. Amino acid sequence: CASSLRGGGWNEQFF.

V is TRBV6-6 and J is TRBJ2-7; perhaps TRBD1 as D (5 bases). V shed 7 bases and J shed 0 bases, with 10 bases lying between them. The CDR3 length is 13 residues. Germline CDR1 reads MNHNY; CDR2 reads SVGAGI (reference sequence). The CDR3 here is CASTRQSSYEQYF. The CDR3 DNA is TGTGCCAGCACCAGACAGAGCTCCTACGAGCAGTACTTC.

The chain combines TRBV11-1 with TRBJ2-5, with TRBD2 matching 8 bases. This CDR3 has 15 residues. Trimming at V came to 5 bases and at J to 4 bases, leaving 9 bases not matched to a gene. The V gene's germline CDR1 is SGHAT and CDR2 FQDESV (reference sequence). CDR3 sequence reads: CASSISGALGETQYF. The CDR3 DNA reads as TGTGCCAGCAGCATTAGCGGGGCCCTGGGAGAGACCCAGTACTTC. The whole variable domain, remainder taken from reference TRBV11-1 and TRBJ2-5, is EAEVAQSPRYKITEKSQAVAFWCDPISGHATLYWYRQILGQGPELLVQFQDESVVDDSQLPKDRFSAERLKGVDSTLKIQPAELGDSAMYLCASSISGALGETQYFGPGTRLLVL.

The gene calls are TRBV27 and TRBJ1-1; 7 bases agree with TRBD1. Germline V gene lookup returns CDR1 MNHEY and CDR2 SMNVEV (reference sequence). V lost 0 bases and J lost 0; bases outside the gene matches: 4. CDR3 length: 16 amino acids. In DNA, the CDR3 is TGTGCCAGCAGTTTATCTAGAGGGACAGTGAACACTGAAGCTTTCTTT. Protein sequence: CASSLSRGTVNTEAFF.

The chain recombines TRBV7-2 with TRBJ2-7; D call uncertain. Trimming took off 2 bases at V and 4 bases at J, with 9 bases between the two ends. Looked up from germline, CDR1 is SGHTA and CDR2 is FQGNSA. The CDR3 loop spans 13 amino acids. DNA of the CDR3: TGTGCCAGCAGCTTACCAGCGACGTACGAGCAGTACTTC. Translation: CASSLPATYEQYF.

This clone was recorded once. This chain connects TRBV9 to TRBJ2-7; weak D call: TRBD1 (6 bases). CDR1 is SGDLS and CDR2 is YYNGEE in the germline V gene. The CDR3 spans 14 residues. V was cut by 4 bases and J by 4 bases, with 15 bases left in between. CDR3 sequence (DNA): TGTGCCAGCAGCCCCTTGGACAGCTCTTACGAGCAGTACTTC. Translating it yields CASSPLDSSYEQYF.

The rearrangement uses TRBV6-5 and TRBJ2-2, with TRBD2 matching over 9 bases. The CDR3 contains 16 residues. Germline V CDR1 and CDR2: MNHEY, SVGAGI. With 2 bases clipped from V and 5 bases from J, the junction kept 6 bases outside the gene matches. CDR3 region: CASSYELRGGTGELFF. As DNA, the CDR3 is TGTGCCAGCAGTTACGAGTTGCGGGGGGGAACCGGGGAGCTGTTTTTT.

The rearrangement uses TRBV28 and TRBJ1-1; D is unresolved. V was pared by 7 bases and J by 4 bases, with 7 bases between. CDR3 length: 11 amino acids. Germline V CDR1 and CDR2: MDHEN, SYDVKM. In nucleotides, the CDR3 is TGTGCCAGCATCACTCCCACTGAAGCTTTCTTT. Protein sequence: CASITPTEAFF.